This TCR beta chain comes out of a study of T cell responses to AZD1222 COVID-19 vaccine. Broader study findings: The donor group comprised mostly white British people and more females; the analysis possibly underestimated clonal diversity.

V lost 4 bases and J lost 2; bases outside the gene matches: 10. The CDR3 contains 16 residues. Germline V gene lookup returns CDR1 SGDLS and CDR2 YYNGEE. Clones were read by immunoSEQ multiplex PCR, and TCRdb kept only the in-frame ones, dropping some. The sample includes 100,000 to 150,000 clones, about 90% of them seen just once. As concerns this clone: Its specificity is not known.

The chain couples TRBV9 to TRBJ2-3, with 7 bases matching TRBD2. Sample: peripheral blood, taken on day 0 of AZD1222 vaccination. This receptor was obtained from an adult in good health. In DNA form, the CDR3 reads TGTGCCAGCAGCCCCCGAAAAGCGGGGCCCACAGATACGCAGTATTTT. Protein sequence: CASSPRKAGPTDTQYF.